This paragraph reports one T cell receptor beta chain. Its antigen is not known. Trimming shortened V by 4 bases and J by 5 bases, and 17 bases separated the two germline ends. Germline CDR1 GTSNPN, CDR2 SVGIG (reference sequence). The CDR3 loop spans 14 amino acids. This sample stems from a study of OX40 agonist ivuxolimab in advanced cancers. Background on the study: Prior anti-PD-1, anti-PD-L1 or anti-CTLA-4 therapy was allowed; about 39% had some. One patient with hepatocellular carcinoma and two with cutaneous melanoma, three in all, had partial responses.

General observations from the study: The work left the antigen specificity of expanded peripheral T cells undetermined. Partial responders at 0.1-3.0 mg/kg showed near-lowest clonal expansion.

Measured with immunoSEQ multiplex PCR; TCRdb has only the in-frame clones, and not every one. The sample lists under 150,000 clones; approximately 92% were seen once. The V gene is TRBV30, the J gene TRBJ2-5, with D perhaps matching TRBD1 or TRBD2 (6 bases each). The origin of this receptor is an adult with an advanced solid tumor such as melanoma, head and neck, liver or kidney cancer. The sequences come from CD4+ or CD8+ T cells sorted from blood, collected in a trial of the OX40 agonist ivuxolimab. The CDR3 sequence is CAWTPGTGAETQYF. The CDR3 nucleotides read TGTGCCTGGACTCCGGGGACGGGGGCGGAGACCCAGTACTTC.